Listed below are T cell receptor beta chains from one sample, sequenced in a study of blood T cell repertoires in COVID-19. Libraries were prepared by immunoSEQ multiplex PCR; TCRdb keeps only in-frame clonotypes and omits some of them. The table shows 240,000 or so clones, with roughly 86% occurring only once. Sample: PBMCs or T cells enriched from blood (not recorded which). The receptors derive from a woman in her forties with acute COVID-19. Each CDR3 is given with its conserved first and last residue. D genes are given only for firm matches. Rows give clone size only sometimes, using once, few, many, or a class for an expanded clone.

J gene: TRBJ2-5; V gene: TRBV7-8; D gene: NA; clone size: NA; CDR3 protein: CASSLVGGKETQYF; CDR3 DNA: TGTGCCAGCAGCTTGGTGGGCGGGAAGGAGACCCAGTACTTC
J gene: TRBJ2-3; V gene: TRBV18; D gene: TRBD1; clone size: NA; CDR3 protein: CASTPWTGRPDTQYF; CDR3 DNA: TGTGCCAGCACTCCGTGGACAGGGCGGCCAGATACGCAGTATTTT
J gene: TRBJ2-2; V gene: TRBV9; D gene: TRBD2; clone size: NA; CDR3 protein: CASSTRTSGRENTGELFF; CDR3 DNA: TGTGCCAGCAGCACCCGGACTAGCGGGAGGGAGAACACCGGGGAGCTGTTTTTT
J gene: TRBJ1-5; V gene: TRBV4-1; D gene: NA; clone size: NA; CDR3 protein: CASSQGQAAQPQHF; CDR3 DNA: TGCGCCAGCAGCCAAGGGCAGGCCGCTCAGCCCCAGCATTTT
J gene: TRBJ1-4; V gene: TRBV2; D gene: NA; clone size: NA; CDR3 protein: CASSVGTEGEKLFF; CDR3 DNA: TGTGCCAGCAGTGTGGGCACGGAGGGGGAAAAACTGTTTTTT
J gene: TRBJ2-1; V gene: TRBV7-6; D gene: NA; clone size: NA; CDR3 protein: CASSSTLLNAYNEQFF; CDR3 DNA: TGTGCCAGCAGCTCCACCCTACTTAACGCCTACAATGAGCAGTTCTTC
J gene: TRBJ1-5; V gene: TRBV29-1; D gene: TRBD1; clone size: NA; CDR3 protein: CSVTLTGAGNQPQHF; CDR3 DNA: TGCAGCGTTACCCTGACAGGGGCTGGCAATCAGCCCCAGCATTTT
J gene: TRBJ1-3; V gene: TRBV18; D gene: TRBD1; clone size: NA; CDR3 protein: CASSPEQLQGNTIYF; CDR3 DNA: TGTGCCAGCTCACCCGAGCAGTTACAGGGGAACACCATATATTTT
J gene: TRBJ1-1; V gene: TRBV19; D gene: NA; clone size: NA; CDR3 protein: CASSKEQMNTEAFF; CDR3 DNA: TGTGCCAGTAGTAAGGAACAGATGAACACTGAAGCTTTCTTT
J gene: TRBJ1-4; V gene: TRBV19; D gene: TRBD1; clone size: NA; CDR3 protein: CASISPGTGNEKLFF; CDR3 DNA: TGTGCCAGTATTTCTCCCGGGACAGGGAATGAAAAACTGTTTTTT
J gene: TRBJ2-7; V gene: TRBV11-2; D gene: TRBD2; clone size: NA; CDR3 protein: CASSLGSGGYEQYF; CDR3 DNA: TGTGCCAGCAGCTTAGGTAGCGGGGGTTACGAGCAGTACTTC
J gene: TRBJ2-7; V gene: TRBV1; D gene: NA; clone size: NA; CDR3 protein: CTSSQVSGRREQYF; CDR3 DNA: TGCACCAGCAGCCAAGTAAGCGGGAGGCGGGAGCAGTACTTC
J gene: TRBJ1-1; V gene: TRBV2; D gene: NA; clone size: NA; CDR3 protein: CASSADPGMNTEAFF; CDR3 DNA: TGTGCCAGCAGTGCAGACCCAGGCATGAACACTGAAGCTTTCTTT
J gene: TRBJ1-1; V gene: TRBV29-1; D gene: TRBD1; clone size: NA; CDR3 protein: CSVRTGVGTEAFF; CDR3 DNA: TGCAGCGTTCGGACAGGGGTGGGCACTGAAGCTTTCTTT
J gene: TRBJ2-3; V gene: TRBV19; D gene: NA; clone size: once; CDR3 protein: CASSEVPDTQYF; CDR3 DNA: TGTGCCAGTAGCGAGGTTCCAGATACGCAGTATTTT
J gene: TRBJ1-1; V gene: TRBV6-1; D gene: NA; clone size: once; CDR3 protein: CASSEFREANTEAFF; CDR3 DNA: TGTGCCAGCAGTGAATTCAGGGAGGCGAACACTGAAGCTTTCTTT
J gene: TRBJ1-6; V gene: TRBV9; D gene: NA; clone size: NA; CDR3 protein: CASSVAGQNNSPLHF; CDR3 DNA: TGTGCCAGCAGCGTGGCCGGACAGAATAATTCACCCCTCCACTTT
J gene: TRBJ2-5; V gene: TRBV19; D gene: TRBD1; clone size: NA; CDR3 protein: CASSRGQGPAGPETQYF; CDR3 DNA: TGTGCCAGTAGCCGTGGACAGGGCCCTGCCGGGCCGGAGACCCAGTACTTC
J gene: TRBJ2-7; V gene: TRBV3-1/TRBV3-2; D gene: NA; clone size: NA; CDR3 protein: CASSQDVGAGHEQYF; CDR3 DNA: TGTGCCAGCAGCCAAGATGTAGGGGCCGGGCACGAGCAGTACTTC
J gene: TRBJ2-7; V gene: TRBV25-1; D gene: TRBD2; clone size: once; CDR3 protein: CASSEFAGVDHEQYF; CDR3 DNA: TGTGCCAGCAGTGAATTTGCGGGAGTGGACCACGAGCAGTACTTC
J gene: TRBJ2-7; V gene: TRBV19; D gene: NA; clone size: NA; CDR3 protein: CASSSIDSSYEQYF; CDR3 DNA: TGTGCCAGTAGTTCGATAGACAGCTCCTACGAGCAGTACTTC
J gene: TRBJ1-3; V gene: TRBV2; D gene: NA; clone size: NA; CDR3 protein: CASTLSGNTIYF; CDR3 DNA: TGTGCCAGCACACTCTCTGGAAACACCATATATTTT
J gene: TRBJ1-1; V gene: TRBV7-8; D gene: NA; clone size: NA; CDR3 protein: CASSLVAWQEAFF; CDR3 DNA: TGTGCCAGCAGCTTAGTAGCCTGGCAGGAAGCTTTCTTT
J gene: TRBJ2-3; V gene: TRBV7-3; D gene: NA; clone size: NA; CDR3 protein: CASSLAGTGSGTDTQYF; CDR3 DNA: TGTGCCAGCAGCTTAGCGGGTACGGGTAGCGGCACAGATACGCAGTATTTT
J gene: TRBJ1-5; V gene: TRBV6-4; D gene: NA; clone size: few; CDR3 protein: CASSDPKLDTTNQPQHF; CDR3 DNA: TGTGCCAGCAGTGACCCTAAGCTCGACACGACGAATCAGCCCCAGCATTTT
J gene: TRBJ2-7; V gene: TRBV5-6; D gene: NA; clone size: NA; CDR3 protein: CASSLLPPQLGGYEQYF; CDR3 DNA: TGTGCCAGCAGCTTGCTCCCCCCGCAACTTGGAGGGTACGAGCAGTACTTC